Each of the 15 T cell receptor beta chains below was sequenced from the same sample in a study of early T cells in non-severe SARS-CoV-2 infection. TCRdb ran MiXCR on the 5' RACE reads and lists one entry per CDR3 protein. The table lists about 67,000 distinct CDR3 sequences, more than 9% of them singletons. The sequenced sample was whole blood. The receptors come from an adult who was a healthcare worker with PCR-confirmed SARS-CoV-2 infection or an uninfected control (not recorded which).

This clonotype was picked up many times. V usage is TRBV10-2 and J usage is TRBJ1-5, with a tentative D call TRBD1 (6 bases). V was trimmed by 6 bases and J by 1 base, leaving 13 bases between them. CDR1 is WSHSY and CDR2 is SAAADI in the germline V gene. The CDR3 totals 15 residues. The CDR3 is CASRLGGGSNQPQHF. In DNA, the CDR3 is TGCGCCAGCAGGTTAGGGGGAGGCAGCAATCAGCCCCAGCATTTT.

This clonotype occurred many times. This sequence joins TRBV12-5 and TRBJ2-3; D possibly corresponds to TRBD2 (7 bases). Germline V gene data show CDR1 as LGHNT and CDR2 as FRNRAP. This CDR3 is built from 14 residues. V was shortened by 2 bases and J by 6 bases, with 12 bases between the two germline ends. CDR3 sequence: CASGLPEGGDTQYF. The CDR3 bases are TGTGCTAGTGGTTTGCCCGAGGGGGGGGATACGCAGTATTTT.

As concerns this clonotype: A much bigger clone sits one base away, suggesting this may be a read error. The gene calls are TRBV6-5 and TRBJ2-2, with D possibly matching TRBD2 (6 bases). The CDR3 sequence is 14 residues long. Looked up from germline, CDR1 is MNHEY and CDR2 is SVGAGI. The DNA of the CDR3 is TGTGCCAGCAGTTACCAAATCTTGGGCGGGGAGCTGTCTTTT. Its translation is CASSYQILGGELSF.

This clonotype has ten or more counts. The V call is TRBV2, the J call TRBJ1-4; D gene ambiguous. Trimming shortened V by 6 bases and J by 3 bases, and 14 bases separated the two germline ends. CDR1 SNHLY and CDR2 FYNNEI come from the germline V gene. This CDR3 spans 15 amino acids. CDR3: CASSMGGRANEKLFF. The CDR3 DNA sequence: TGTGCCAGCAGCATGGGAGGGAGGGCTAATGAAAAACTGTTTTTT.

In this sample, this clonotype turned up a few times. The rearrangement uses TRBV7-9 and TRBJ2-3, with D tentatively TRBD2 (6 bases). This CDR3 has 16 amino acids. Trimming pared 5 bases from V and 2 bases from J, leaving 17 bases between. Germline V gives CDR1 SEHNR, CDR2 FQNEAQ (reference sequence). The CDR3 sequence: CASSPRLAHDTDTQYF. CDR3 nucleotides: TGTGCCAGCAGCCCCCGCCTAGCGCACGACACAGATACGCAGTATTTT.

The chain combines TRBV4-1 with TRBJ1-1; 8 bases map to TRBD1. Germline loops: CDR1 MGHRA, CDR2 YSYEKL. This CDR3 has 15 amino acids. V lost 2 bases to trimming and J lost 4 bases; unmatched junction nucleotides: 6. CDR3 bases: TGCGCCAGCAGCCAATCGACAGGGGCCCTCACTGAAGCTTTCTTT. Protein product: CASSQSTGALTEAFF.

This chain joins TRBV29-1 and TRBJ1-2; D is undetermined. This CDR3 is built from 15 residues. Trimming removed 7 bases from V and 4 bases from J, with 22 bases in between. CDR1 and CDR2 (germline): SQVTM, ANQGSEA. This chain's CDR3 is CSAERFPDDRYGYTF. The CDR3 DNA reads as TGCAGCGCCGAGAGATTTCCCGACGACCGCTATGGCTACACCTTC. The full variable domain, rest sourced from reference TRBV29-1 and TRBJ1-2, is SAVISQKPSRDICQRGTSLTIQCQVDSQVTMMFWYRQQPGQSLTLIATANQGSEATYESGFVIDKFPISRPNLTFSTLTVSNMSPEDSSIYLCSAERFPDDRYGYTFGSGTRLTVV.

This clonotype was picked up a small number of times. This chain uses TRBV12-3 or TRBV12-4 with TRBJ1-3; the D gene is possibly TRBD1 (5 bases). V was pared by 1 base and J by 0 bases, with 7 bases between. This CDR3 is built from 15 residues. CDR3 in DNA: TGTGCCAGCAGTTTAGAGGGGTTCTCTGGAAACACCATATATTTT. It specifies CASSLEGFSGNTIYF.

This clonotype was observed many times. The junction departs from the called germline gene at one end, perhaps through a read error. The chain links TRBV5-1 to TRBJ2-3; tentatively, D is TRBD1 or TRBD2 (5 bases each). Germline CDR1 and CDR2: SGHRS and YFSETQ. This CDR3 spans 14 amino acids. CDR3 bases: TGTGCCAGCAGCTTGGGACGGAGCACAGATACGCAGTATTTT. Amino acid sequence: CASSLGRSTDTQYF.

This clonotype has at least ten counts. The junction shows a germline mismatch at one end, possibly a read error. The chain is built from TRBV7-7 and TRBJ2-3; 7 bases agree with TRBD2. Germline CDR1 reads SSHAT; CDR2 reads FNYEAQ (reference sequence). This CDR3 is 15 amino acids long. The CDR3 DNA is TGTGCTAGCAGCCGAGGACTAGGGGCCCCAGATACGCAGTATTTT. The encoded protein is CASSRGLGAPDTQYF.

There are a few counts of this clonotype. The chain recombines TRBV7-3 with TRBJ2-3, with D hard to call. CDR1 and CDR2 from the germline V gene are SGHTA and FQGTGA. The V end was cut by 7 bases, the J end by 5 bases, with 10 bases between. This CDR3 has 12 residues. The CDR3 DNA is TGTGCCAGCACCCTTTTACTAGATACGCAGTATTTT. Encoded protein: CASTLLLDTQYF.

Ten or more counts support this clonotype. The genes are TRBV5-5 and TRBJ2-1; 8 bases align to TRBD2. The CDR3 extends over 13 amino acids. Trimming at V came to 4 bases and at J to 6 bases, leaving 3 bases not matched to a gene. Germline CDR1 SGHKS, CDR2 YYEKEE (reference sequence). CDR3 amino acids: CASSIGTSNEQFF. For the CDR3, the DNA is TGTGCCAGCAGCATCGGGACTAGCAATGAGCAGTTCTTC.

This chain connects TRBV4-1 to TRBJ1-5; 7 bases fit TRBD1. Trimming removed 6 bases from V and 3 bases from J; junction bases left unmatched: 8. Germline V gives CDR1 MGHRA, CDR2 YSYEKL. This CDR3 region has 15 residues. The CDR3 spells CASRQQGLSNQPQHF. CDR3 in DNA: TGCGCCAGCAGGCAACAGGGGCTCTCCAATCAGCCCCAGCATTTT.

This clonotype was detected many times. The rearrangement uses TRBV7-2 and TRBJ2-1; 7 nucleotides match TRBD1. This CDR3 is built from 15 residues. J gave up 2 bases and V 1 base, and 2 bases lay outside the gene matches. Germline CDR1 SGHTA, CDR2 FQGNSA. CDR3 loop: CASSLGQGPYNEQFF. The CDR3 DNA reads as TGTGCCAGCAGCTTAGGACAGGGCCCCTACAATGAGCAGTTCTTC.

In its sample, this clonotype was seen a few times. The genes are TRBV4-1 and TRBJ2-2; unclear D gene. The CDR3 contains 15 residues. V lost 2 bases and J lost 0, with 7 bases in between. Germline CDR1 and CDR2: MGHRA and YSYEKL. For the CDR3, the DNA is TGCGCCAGCAGCCAAATGGCGGCGAACACCGGGGAGCTGTTTTTT. Its protein is CASSQMAANTGELFF.